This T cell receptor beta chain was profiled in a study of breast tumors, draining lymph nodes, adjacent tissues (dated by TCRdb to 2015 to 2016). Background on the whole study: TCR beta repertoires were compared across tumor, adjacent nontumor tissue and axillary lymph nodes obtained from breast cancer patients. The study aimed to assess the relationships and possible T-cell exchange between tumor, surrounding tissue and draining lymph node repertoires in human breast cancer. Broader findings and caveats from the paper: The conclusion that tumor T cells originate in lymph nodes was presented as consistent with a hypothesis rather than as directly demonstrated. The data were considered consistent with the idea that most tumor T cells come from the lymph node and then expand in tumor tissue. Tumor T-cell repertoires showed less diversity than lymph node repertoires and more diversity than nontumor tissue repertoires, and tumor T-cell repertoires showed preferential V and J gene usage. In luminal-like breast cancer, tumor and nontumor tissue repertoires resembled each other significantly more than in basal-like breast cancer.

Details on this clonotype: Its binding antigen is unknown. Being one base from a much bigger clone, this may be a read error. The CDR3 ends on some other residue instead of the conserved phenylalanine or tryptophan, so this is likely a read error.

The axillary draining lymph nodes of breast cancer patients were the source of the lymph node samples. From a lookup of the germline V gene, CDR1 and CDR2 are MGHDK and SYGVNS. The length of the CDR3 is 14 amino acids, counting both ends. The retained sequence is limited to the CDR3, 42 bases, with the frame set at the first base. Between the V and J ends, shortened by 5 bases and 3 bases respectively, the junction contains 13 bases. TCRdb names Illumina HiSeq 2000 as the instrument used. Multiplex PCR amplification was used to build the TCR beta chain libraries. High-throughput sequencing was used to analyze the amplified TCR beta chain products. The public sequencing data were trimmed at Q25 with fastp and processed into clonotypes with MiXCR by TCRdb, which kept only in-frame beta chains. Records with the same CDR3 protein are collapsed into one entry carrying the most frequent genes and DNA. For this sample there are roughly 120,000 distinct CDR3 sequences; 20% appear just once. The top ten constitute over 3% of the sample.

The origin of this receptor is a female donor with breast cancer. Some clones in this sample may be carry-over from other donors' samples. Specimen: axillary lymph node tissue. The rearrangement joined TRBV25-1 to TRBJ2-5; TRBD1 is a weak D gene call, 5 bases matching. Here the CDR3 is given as CASSPQGREETQYL. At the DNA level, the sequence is TGTGCCAGCAGTCCTCAGGGAAGGGAAGAGACCCAGTACCTC.